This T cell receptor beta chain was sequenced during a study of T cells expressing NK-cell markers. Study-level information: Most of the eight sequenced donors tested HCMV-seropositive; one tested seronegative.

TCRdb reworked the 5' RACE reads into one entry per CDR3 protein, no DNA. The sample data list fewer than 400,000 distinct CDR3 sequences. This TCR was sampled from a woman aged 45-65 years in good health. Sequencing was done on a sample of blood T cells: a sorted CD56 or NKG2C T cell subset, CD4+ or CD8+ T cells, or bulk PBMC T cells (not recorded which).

CDR3 amino acids: CASSLAEQAYNEQFF. V is TRBV12-3 or TRBV12-4 and J is TRBJ2-1; TCRdb indicates TRBD1, and absent DNA this call remains unverified. The CDR3 is made up of 15 amino acids.